The clone carrying this T cell receptor beta chain was seen just once. Its target is unknown. This entry comes from a study of T cell repertoires in ileal Crohn's disease. Findings and caveats of the study: High-frequency clones were more common in sorted CD8 than CD4 cells. Endoscopic recurrence occurred in every patient whose clonality exceeded 26.8%. Compared with non-smokers, active smokers at surgery showed more clonal expansions.

Adults with ileal or ileocolonic Crohn's disease and an indication for resection were eligible. This CDR3 is built from 17 residues. Per germline, CDR1 MGHRA and CDR2 YSYEKL. V gave up 2 bases and J gave up 7 bases, with 20 bases separating them. Sequenced by immunoSEQ multiplex PCR; TCRdb stores in-frame clones only, minus some. Of about 12,000 clones listed, around 80% are singletons. This TCR was sampled from an adult with Crohn's disease. The gene calls are TRBV4-1 and TRBJ2-2; the D gene is possibly TRBD2 (6 bases). Sequencing was carried out using ileal tissue. Here the CDR3 reads CASSQPSRGGYHGELFF. CDR3 DNA sequence: TGCGCCAGCAGCCAACCTTCGCGGGGTGGATATCACGGGGAGCTGTTTTTT.